The sequence of this TCR beta chain was determined in a study of cytomegalovirus exposure and HLA in healthy donors. Overall study: The approximately 120 validation repertoires used the same platform as the 500 to 700 first-cohort repertoires, a later analysis reported. Study findings and constraints: The authors enumerated over 150 TCR beta chains as linked to cytomegalovirus.

Regarding this clone: Antigen unknown.

This table comes from immunoSEQ multiplex PCR, and its TCRdb copy is limited to in-frame clones, with some not included. The table has hundreds of thousands of clones, approximately 90% seen once. V dropped 0 bases and J dropped 4 bases, with 10 bases sitting between them. The CDR3 sequence is 15 residues long. The V gene's germline CDR1 is SGHAT and CDR2 FQNNGV. The TCR originated in a young woman in good health and CMV-seronegative. The specimen was PBMCs. The V and J genes are TRBV11-2 and TRBJ1-3; no definite D call. CDR3 amino acids: CASSLDPGRGNTIYF. CDR3 bases: TGTGCCAGCAGCTTAGATCCGGGGAGGGGAAACACCATATATTTT.